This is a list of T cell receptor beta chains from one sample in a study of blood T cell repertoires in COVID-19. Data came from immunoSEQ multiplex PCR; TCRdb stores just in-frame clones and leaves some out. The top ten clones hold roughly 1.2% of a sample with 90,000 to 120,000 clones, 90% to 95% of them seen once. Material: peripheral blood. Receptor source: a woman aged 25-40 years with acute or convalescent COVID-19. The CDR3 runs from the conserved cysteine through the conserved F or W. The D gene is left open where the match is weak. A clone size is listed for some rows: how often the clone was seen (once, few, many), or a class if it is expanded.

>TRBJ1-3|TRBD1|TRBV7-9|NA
CASSPPRDRVGNTIYF
TGTGCCAGCAGCCCACCCCGGGACAGGGTTGGAAACACCATATATTTT
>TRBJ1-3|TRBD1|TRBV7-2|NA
CASSLMGQGNSGNTIYF
TGTGCCAGCAGCTTAATGGGACAGGGGAACTCTGGAAACACCATATATTTT
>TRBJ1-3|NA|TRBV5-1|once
CASSPPGPSGNTIYF
TGCGCCAGCAGCCCACCGGGTCCCTCTGGAAACACTATATATTTT
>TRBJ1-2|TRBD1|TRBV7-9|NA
CASSSQGIEGYTF
TGTGCCAGCAGCTCACAGGGGATTGAGGGCTACACCTTC
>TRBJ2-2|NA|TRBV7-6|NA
CASSLELSTGELFF
TGTGCCAGCAGCCTAGAATTGTCGACCGGGGAGCTGTTTTTT
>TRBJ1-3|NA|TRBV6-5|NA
CASSTPGSGNTIYF
TGTGCCAGCAGTACTCCAGGCTCTGGAAACACCATATATTTT
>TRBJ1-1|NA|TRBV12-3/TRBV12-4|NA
CASSWRGPEAFF
TGTGCCAGCAGTTGGAGGGGTCCTGAAGCTTTCTTT
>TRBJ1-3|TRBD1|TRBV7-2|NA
CASSSNRGRSTF
TGTGCCAGCAGCTCCAACAGGGGTAGGAGTACCTTT
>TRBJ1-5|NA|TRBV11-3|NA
CASKTADGQRLYSNQPQHF
TGTGCCAGCAAGACTGCCGACGGACAGCGACTCTATAGCAATCAGCCCCAGCATTTT
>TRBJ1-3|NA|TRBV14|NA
CASSQPGPGNTIYF
TGTGCCAGCAGCCAGCCGGGCCCAGGGAACACCATATATTTT
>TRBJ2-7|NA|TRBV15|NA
CATSRDRYEQYF
TGTGCCACCAGCAGAGATCGTTACGAGCAGTACTTC